The T cell receptor beta chain under discussion was sequenced for a study of OX40 agonist ivuxolimab in advanced cancers. Study as a whole: Every patient in dose escalation had hepatocellular carcinoma, melanoma, renal cell or head and neck cancer.

The cohort excluded patients with autoimmune disease history or systemic immunosuppression. Germline V gene lookup returns CDR1 SNHLY and CDR2 FYNNEI. The CDR3 extends over 13 amino acids. V was pared by 6 bases and J by 2 bases, with 8 bases between. Profiling relied on immunoSEQ multiplex PCR, and the TCRdb table lists in-frame clones only, not all of them. The data show some 51,000 clones, approximately 90% seen once. This receptor was obtained from an adult with an advanced solid tumor such as melanoma, head and neck, liver or kidney cancer. The rearrangement links TRBV2 to TRBJ1-5; no firm D call. Here the sequenced sample was CD4+ or CD8+ T cells sorted from blood, taken in a trial of the OX40 agonist ivuxolimab. In DNA, the CDR3 is TGTGCCAGCAGCAGGTACGGCAATCAGCCCCAGCATTTT. Protein product: CASSRYGNQPQHF. Using reference TRBV2 and TRBJ1-5 for the parts outside the CDR3, the full variable domain is EPEVTQTPSHQVTQMGQEVILRCVPISNHLYFYWYRQILGQKVEFLVSFYNNEISEKSEIFDDQFSVERPDGSNFTLKIRSTKLEDSAMYFCASSRYGNQPQHFGDGTRLSIL.